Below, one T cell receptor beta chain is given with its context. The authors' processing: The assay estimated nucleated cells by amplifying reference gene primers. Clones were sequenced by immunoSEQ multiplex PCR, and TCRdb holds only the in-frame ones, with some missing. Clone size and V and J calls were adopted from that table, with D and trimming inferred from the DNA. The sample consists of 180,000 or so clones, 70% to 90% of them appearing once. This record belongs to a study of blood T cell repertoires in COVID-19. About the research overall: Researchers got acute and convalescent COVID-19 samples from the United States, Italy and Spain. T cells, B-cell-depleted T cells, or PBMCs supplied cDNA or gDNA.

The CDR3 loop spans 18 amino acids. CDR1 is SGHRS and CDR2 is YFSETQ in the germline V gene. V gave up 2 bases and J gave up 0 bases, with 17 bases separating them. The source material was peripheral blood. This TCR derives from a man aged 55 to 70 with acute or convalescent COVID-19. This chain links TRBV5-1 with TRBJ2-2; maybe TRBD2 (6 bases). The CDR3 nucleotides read TGCGCCAGCAGCTTTTCTCGAAGGCGGGGTACGAACACCGGGGAGCTGTTTTTT. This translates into CASSFSRRRGTNTGELFF.